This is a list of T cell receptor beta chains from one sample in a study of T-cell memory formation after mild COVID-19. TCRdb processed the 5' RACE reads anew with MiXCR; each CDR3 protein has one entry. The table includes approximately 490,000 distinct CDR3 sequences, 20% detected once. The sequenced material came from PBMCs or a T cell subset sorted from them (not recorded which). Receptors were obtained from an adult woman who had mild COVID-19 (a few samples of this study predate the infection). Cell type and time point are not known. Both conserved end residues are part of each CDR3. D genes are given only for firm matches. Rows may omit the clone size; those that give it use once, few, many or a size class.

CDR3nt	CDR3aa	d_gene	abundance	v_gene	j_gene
TGCGCCAGCAGCCAACTCGGACTAGCGCGAAATGAGCAGTTCTTC	CASSQLGLARNEQFF	TRBD2	NA	TRBV4-1	TRBJ2-1
TGCAGTGCGCTACAGTTGAAGGGCACAGATACGCAGTATTTT	CSALQLKGTDTQYF	NA	NA	TRBV20-1	TRBJ2-3
TGTGCCAGCAGTGGGGGAACTCTCACTCTTCAGTACTTC	CASSGGTLTLQYF	NA	NA	TRBV6-5	TRBJ2-4
TGTGCCAGCAGCCAAGATAGGGCCGGGACAGGGAATGAAAAACTGTTTTTT	CASSQDRAGTGNEKLFF	TRBD1	NA	TRBV4-2	TRBJ1-4
TGTGCCAGCACGGCCAGGGATGAGCAGTTCTTC	CASTARDEQFF	NA	NA	TRBV12-3/TRBV12-4	TRBJ2-1
TGTGCCAGCACCGAGGCGATGAACATTCAGTACTTC	CASTEAMNIQYF	NA	NA	TRBV11-2	TRBJ2-4
TGCGCCAGCAGCCAAGATCGAACAGGGGTGGGTAATGAAAAACTGTTTTTT	CASSQDRTGVGNEKLFF	TRBD1	NA	TRBV4-1	TRBJ1-4
TGTGCCAGCAGTTACGGCAGGGGTTACACTGAAGCTTTCTTT	CASSYGRGYTEAFF	NA	NA	TRBV6-6	TRBJ1-1
TGTGCCACCAGCAGAGTCGGGCAGGGCTACGAGCAGTACTTC	CATSRVGQGYEQYF	NA	NA	TRBV15	TRBJ2-7
TGTGCCACCGGGAACGGTGGGGGCTACGAGCAGTACTTC	CATGNGGGYEQYF	NA	NA	TRBV24-1	TRBJ2-7
TGTGCCACCAGCAGCCCCTTCGGACAGGGGGGATCTAACTATGGCTACACCTTC	CATSSPFGQGGSNYGYTF	TRBD1	NA	TRBV15	TRBJ1-2
TGCGCCAGCAGCCAATCCAGGGTTGGCAATCAGCCCCAGCATTTT	CASSQSRVGNQPQHF	NA	few	TRBV4-1	TRBJ1-5
TGTGCCAGCAGCTTAGTAGCCCTGGGGTATGACCCTAGCACAGATACGCAGTATTTT	CASSLVALGYDPSTDTQYF	NA	few	TRBV11-2	TRBJ2-3
TGTGCCAGCAGTTATACTCCGGAGACCCAGTACTTC	CASSYTPETQYF	NA	NA	TRBV6-2/TRBV6-3	TRBJ2-5
TGCGCCAGCAGCGTCCTTGGCTATGGCTACACCTTC	CASSVLGYGYTF	NA	few	TRBV5-1	TRBJ1-2
TGTGCCAGCAGTTCCCCTGCGGGTGGCAGAATGAGCACAGATACGCAGTATTTT	CASSSPAGGRMSTDTQYF	NA	NA	TRBV12-3/TRBV12-4	TRBJ2-3
TGCAGTGCTAGAACATCCCGGACAGGGGGCTATAATTCACCCCTCCACTTT	CSARTSRTGGYNSPLHF	TRBD1	few	TRBV20-1	TRBJ1-6
TGTGCCAGTAGTATAGATTTTCGGAGGTGGGGCAGCCTTCCTTCTAACTATGGCTACACCTTC	CASSIDFRRWGSLPSNYGYTF	NA	NA	TRBV19	TRBJ1-2
TGTGCCAGCAGCCAGACCCGCTCCTACGAGCAGTACTTC	CASSQTRSYEQYF	NA	many	TRBV27	TRBJ2-7
TGCGCCAGCAGCTTGGACTCCCGGGGCACTGAAGCTTTCTTT	CASSLDSRGTEAFF	NA	few	TRBV5-1	TRBJ1-1
TGCAGTGCTCTACAGGGGGCTCTGAGTGAGCAGTTCTTC	CSALQGALSEQFF	TRBD1	NA	TRBV20-1	TRBJ2-1
TGCAGTGCTCCACCCGCGGGGGGGCATTTAGATACGCAGTATTTT	CSAPPAGGHLDTQYF	TRBD2	NA	TRBV20-1	TRBJ2-3
TGTGCCACCAGTGATCCCGGACATGGAGGGTGGGGTCGGTCCTACAATGAGCAGTTCTTC	CATSDPGHGGWGRSYNEQFF	NA	few	TRBV24-1	TRBJ2-1
TGTGCCAGCAGACCCTACCGATCTAGCACAGATACGCAGTATTTT	CASRPYRSSTDTQYF	NA	many	TRBV12-3/TRBV12-4	TRBJ2-3
TGTGCCTGGACAGCTATGAACACTGAAGCTTTCTTT	CAWTAMNTEAFF	NA	NA	TRBV30	TRBJ1-1
TGTGCCAGCTCACCACGGTACTCAGGGTTGGCTGTGGAGACCCAGTACTTC	CASSPRYSGLAVETQYF	NA	few	TRBV18	TRBJ2-5
TGCAGCGTTGAGGGGGACCGCCATTACTATGGCTACACCTTC	CSVEGDRHYYGYTF	NA	NA	TRBV29-1	TRBJ1-2
TGTGCCAGCAGTGCAGGGGGCCCTAATGAAAAACTGTTTTTT	CASSAGGPNEKLFF	TRBD1	NA	TRBV25-1	TRBJ1-4
TGCAGTGCTAGAGTATCCCCTCAGGGACGGTTGAACACTGAAGCTTTCTTT	CSARVSPQGRLNTEAFF	NA	NA	TRBV20-1	TRBJ1-1
TGTGCCACCAGTGATACCCATGAGCAGTTCTTC	CATSDTHEQFF	NA	few	TRBV24-1	TRBJ2-1
TGTGCCAGCAGCCAAGAGTTGGTTAGCCTGAACAATGAGCAGTTCTTC	CASSQELVSLNNEQFF	NA	once	TRBV3-1	TRBJ2-1
TGTGCCACATTCGATACCCCCCACAATGAGCAGTTCTTC	CATFDTPHNEQFF	NA	few	TRBV6-5	TRBJ2-1
TGCGCCAGCAGCGCCGGGACAGGGAATTCAGCCCAGCATTTT	CASSAGTGNSAQHF	TRBD1	few	TRBV5-1	TRBJ1-5
TGTGCCGGCGGTACGGGATCCTATGGCTACACCTTC	CAGGTGSYGYTF	NA	NA	TRBV30	TRBJ1-2
TGCGCCAGCAGCCAAGAAGGAGGGACTAGCGGGGGCCAGCTTCAAGAGACCCAGTACTTC	CASSQEGGTSGGQLQETQYF	TRBD2	NA	TRBV4-1	TRBJ2-5
TGCGCCAGCAGACATGCGGACAGGGACTATGGCTACACCTTC	CASRHADRDYGYTF	TRBD1	few	TRBV5-1	TRBJ1-2
TGTGCCAGCAGGACAGGTAGCAATCAGCCCCAGCATTTT	CASRTGSNQPQHF	NA	NA	TRBV6-5	TRBJ1-5
TGCAGTGCCAAACCCTCTGGCTACAGTCGATTACTATCGGCTTACGAGCAGTACTTC	CSAKPSGYSRLLSAYEQYF	NA	NA	TRBV20-1	TRBJ2-7
TGTGCCTGGCGGGGGCCGGCCGGGGAGCTGTTTTTT	CAWRGPAGELFF	NA	few	TRBV30	TRBJ2-2
TGTGCCAGCAGCCCAGGACTAGCGGCGAATGAGCAGTTCTTC	CASSPGLAANEQFF	TRBD2	many	TRBV7-2	TRBJ2-1
TGCAGCGTAACAGCACTATCTTTGCCTAACTATGGCTACACCTTC	CSVTALSLPNYGYTF	NA	NA	TRBV29-1	TRBJ1-2
TGTGCCAGCAGTCCAGGTCTCGGCAGAACAGATACGCAGTATTTT	CASSPGLGRTDTQYF	NA	few	TRBV28	TRBJ2-3
TGTGCCAGCAGTTTTGACAGGGGGCGAGTTGGCTACACCTTC	CASSFDRGRVGYTF	TRBD1	NA	TRBV12-3/TRBV12-4	TRBJ1-2
TGTGCCAGCAGCTTAGAAAGGTTTAAGCAGTTCTTC	CASSLERFKQFF	NA	few	TRBV11-2	TRBJ2-1
TGTGCCAGCAGCCTTGGACTGGGCGTTTTTTTC	CASSLGLGVFF	NA	many	TRBV7-8	TRBJ2-1
TGTGCCATCAGTGCTCGGGAGGCAGTTTACGAGCAGTACTTC	CAISAREAVYEQYF	TRBD2	NA	TRBV10-3	TRBJ2-7